This entry describes one T cell receptor beta chain. Its cognate antigen is unknown. The data belong to a study of OX40 agonist ivuxolimab in advanced cancers. About the research overall: The study treated patients with ivuxolimab, an agonistic anti-OX40 (CD134) antibody. Under the entry rules, prior anti-PD-1, anti-PD-L1 or anti-CTLA-4 therapy was allowed, and more than 35% had some. Study conclusions and caveats: Low normalized clonal expansion also occurred in some nonresponding patients.

The V end was cut by 4 bases, the J end by 6 bases, with 13 bases between. The germline V gene has CDR1 MDHEN and CDR2 SYDVKM. The length of the CDR3 is 15 residues. Autoimmune disease history or systemic immunosuppression meant exclusion. Sequencing was performed with immunoSEQ multiplex PCR; in TCRdb, only in-frame clones are kept and a portion is missing. The sample lists 30,000 to 45,000 clones, around 85% seen once, with 11% in the top ten. The gene calls are TRBV28 and TRBJ1-6; D perhaps matches TRBD1 (6 bases). Sample: CD4+ or CD8+ T cells sorted from blood, taken in a trial of the OX40 agonist ivuxolimab. The clonotype comes from an adult with an advanced solid tumor such as melanoma, head and neck, liver or kidney cancer. The CDR3 nucleotides are TGTGCCAGCAGTTATCAGGACAGCTTTAATTCACCCCTCCACTTT. Translated, it gives CASSYQDSFNSPLHF. Variable domain in full (rest from reference TRBV28 and TRBJ1-6): DVKVTQSSRYLVKRTGEKVFLECVQDMDHENMFWYRQDPGLGLRLIYFSYDVKMKEKGDIPEGYSVSREKKERFSLILESASTNQTSMYLCASSYQDSFNSPLHFGNGTRLTVT.